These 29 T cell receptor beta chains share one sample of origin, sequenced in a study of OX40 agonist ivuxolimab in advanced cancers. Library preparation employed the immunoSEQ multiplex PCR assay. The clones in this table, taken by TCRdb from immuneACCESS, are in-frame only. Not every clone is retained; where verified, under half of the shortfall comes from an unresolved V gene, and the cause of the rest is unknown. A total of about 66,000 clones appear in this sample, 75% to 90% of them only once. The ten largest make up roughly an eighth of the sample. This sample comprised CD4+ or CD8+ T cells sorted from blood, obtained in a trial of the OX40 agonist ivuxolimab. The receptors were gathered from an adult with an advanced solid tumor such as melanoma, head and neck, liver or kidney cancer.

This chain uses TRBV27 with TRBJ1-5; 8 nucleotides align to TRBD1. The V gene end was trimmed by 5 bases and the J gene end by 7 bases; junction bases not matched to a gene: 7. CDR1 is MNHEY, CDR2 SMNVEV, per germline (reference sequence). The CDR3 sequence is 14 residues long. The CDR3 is CASSPGQEGQPQHF. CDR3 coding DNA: TGTGCCAGCAGTCCGGGACAGGAGGGACAGCCCCAGCATTTT.

The CDR3 DNA is TGTGCCAGCAGCTTACTAACCGGGACAGGGGGGGAGACCCAGTACTTC. Residues: CASSLLTGTGGETQYF. The chain links TRBV5-5 to TRBJ2-5; 11 nucleotides agree with TRBD1. V was pared by 2 bases and J by 5 bases, with 8 bases of the junction left unmatched. Germline CDR1 SGHKS, CDR2 YYEKEE (reference sequence). This CDR3 spans 16 amino acids.

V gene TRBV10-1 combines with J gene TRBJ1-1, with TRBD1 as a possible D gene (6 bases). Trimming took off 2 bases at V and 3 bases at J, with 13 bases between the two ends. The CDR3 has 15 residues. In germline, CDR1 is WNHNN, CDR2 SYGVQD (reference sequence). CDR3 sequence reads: CASSETGSTDTEAFF. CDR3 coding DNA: TGCGCCAGCAGTGAGACAGGGAGTACGGACACTGAAGCTTTCTTT.

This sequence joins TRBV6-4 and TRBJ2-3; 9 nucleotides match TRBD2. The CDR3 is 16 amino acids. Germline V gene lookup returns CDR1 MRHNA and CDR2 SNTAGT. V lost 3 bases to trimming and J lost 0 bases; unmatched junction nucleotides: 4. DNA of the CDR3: TGTGCCAGCAGTGATATAGCGGGGGCTAGCACAGATACGCAGTATTTT. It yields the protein CASSDIAGASTDTQYF.

CDR3 coding DNA: TGCGCCAGCAGCCACGAAACAGGGGTTTTCTATGGCTACACCTTC. This encodes CASSHETGVFYGYTF. V gene TRBV4-1 combines with J gene TRBJ1-2, with 7 bases identical to TRBD1. This CDR3 is built from 15 residues. In germline, CDR1 is MGHRA, CDR2 YSYEKL. The junction had 8 bases not matched to a gene; V was cut back by 3 bases and J by 4 bases.

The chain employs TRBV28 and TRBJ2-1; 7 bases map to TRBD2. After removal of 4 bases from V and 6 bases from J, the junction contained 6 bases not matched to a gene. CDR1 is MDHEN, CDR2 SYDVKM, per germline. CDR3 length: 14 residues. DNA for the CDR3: TGTGCCAGCAGTTCGTGGACTAGTGGCAATGAGCAGTTCTTC. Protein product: CASSSWTSGNEQFF.

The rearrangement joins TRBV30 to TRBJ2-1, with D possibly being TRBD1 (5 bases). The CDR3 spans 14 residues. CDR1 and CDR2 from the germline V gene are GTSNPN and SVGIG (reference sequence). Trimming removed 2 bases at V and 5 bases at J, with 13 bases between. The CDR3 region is CAWSMWQGNNEQFF. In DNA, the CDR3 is TGTGCCTGGAGTATGTGGCAGGGAAACAATGAGCAGTTCTTC. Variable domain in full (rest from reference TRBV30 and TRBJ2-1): SQTIHQWPATLVQPVGSPLSLECTVEGTSNPNLYWYRQAAGRGLQLLFYSVGIGQISSEVPQNLSASRPQDRQFILSSKKLLLSDSGFYLCAWSMWQGNNEQFFGPGTRLTVL.

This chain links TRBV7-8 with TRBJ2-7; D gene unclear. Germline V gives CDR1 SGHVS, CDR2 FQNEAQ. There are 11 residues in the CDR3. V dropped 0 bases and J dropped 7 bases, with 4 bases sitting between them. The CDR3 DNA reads TGTGCCAGCAGCTTAGCGGGGGAGCAGTACTTC. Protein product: CASSLAGEQYF.

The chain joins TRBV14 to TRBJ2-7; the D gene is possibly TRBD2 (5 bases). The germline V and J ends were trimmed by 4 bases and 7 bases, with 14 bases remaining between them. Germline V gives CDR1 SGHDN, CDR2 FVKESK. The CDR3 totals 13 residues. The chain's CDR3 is CASSPSGSGEQYF. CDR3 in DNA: TGTGCCAGCAGCCCCAGTGGGAGTGGTGAGCAGTACTTC.

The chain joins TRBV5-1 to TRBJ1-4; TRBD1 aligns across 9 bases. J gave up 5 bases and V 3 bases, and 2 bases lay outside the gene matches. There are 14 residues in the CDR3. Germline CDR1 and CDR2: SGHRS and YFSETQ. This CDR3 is CASSSGQGNEKLFF. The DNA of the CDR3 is TGCGCCAGCAGCTCGGGACAGGGAAATGAAAAACTGTTTTTT. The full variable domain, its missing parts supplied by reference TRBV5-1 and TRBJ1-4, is KAGVTQTPRYLIKTRGQQVTLSCSPISGHRSVSWYQQTPGQGLQFLFEYFSETQRNKGNFPGRFSGRQFSNSRSEMNVSTLELGDSALYLCASSSGQGNEKLFFGSGTQLSVL.

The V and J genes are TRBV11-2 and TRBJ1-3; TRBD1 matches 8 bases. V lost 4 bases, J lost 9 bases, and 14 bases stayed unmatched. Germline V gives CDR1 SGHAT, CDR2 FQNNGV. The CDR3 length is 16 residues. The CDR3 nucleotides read TGTGCCAGCAGCTGGGTGCGACAGGGGAATCCTGCCACCATATATTTT. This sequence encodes CASSWVRQGNPATIYF.

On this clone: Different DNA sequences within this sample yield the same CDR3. The CDR3 DNA follows: TGTGCCAGCAGCTTAGGAGGGAACACTGAAGCTTTCTTT. Amino acid sequence: CASSLGGNTEAFF. The chain has TRBV11-2 and TRBJ1-1; no reliable D call. Trimming removed 1 base from V and 1 base from J, with 4 bases in between. CDR1 and CDR2 from the germline V gene are SGHAT and FQNNGV. The CDR3 is 13 residues long.

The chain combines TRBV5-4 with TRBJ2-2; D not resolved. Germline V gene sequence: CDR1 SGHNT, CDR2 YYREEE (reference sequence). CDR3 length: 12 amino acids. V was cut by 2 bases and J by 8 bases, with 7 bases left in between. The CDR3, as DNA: TGTGCCAGCAGCTTAGCTGGGGGGGAGCTGTTTTTT. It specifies CASSLAGGELFF.

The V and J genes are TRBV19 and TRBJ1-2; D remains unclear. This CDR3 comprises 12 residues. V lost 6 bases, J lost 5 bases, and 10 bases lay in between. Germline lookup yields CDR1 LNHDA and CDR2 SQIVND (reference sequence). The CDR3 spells CASSPSLYGYTF. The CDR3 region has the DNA TGTGCCAGTAGCCCGTCCCTTTATGGCTACACCTTC.

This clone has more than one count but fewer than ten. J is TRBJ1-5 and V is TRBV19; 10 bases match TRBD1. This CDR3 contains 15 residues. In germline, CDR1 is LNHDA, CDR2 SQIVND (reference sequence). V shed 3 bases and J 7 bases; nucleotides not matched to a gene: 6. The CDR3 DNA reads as TGTGCCAGTAGTATCGGGGACAGGGGAAGCCAGCCCCAGCATTTT. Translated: CASSIGDRGSQPQHF. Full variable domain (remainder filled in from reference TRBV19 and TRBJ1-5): DGGITQSPKYLFRKEGQNVTLSCEQNLNHDAMYWYRQDPGQGLRLIYYSQIVNDFQKGDIAEGYSVSREKKESFPLTVTSAQKNPTAFYLCASSIGDRGSQPQHFGDGTRLSIL.

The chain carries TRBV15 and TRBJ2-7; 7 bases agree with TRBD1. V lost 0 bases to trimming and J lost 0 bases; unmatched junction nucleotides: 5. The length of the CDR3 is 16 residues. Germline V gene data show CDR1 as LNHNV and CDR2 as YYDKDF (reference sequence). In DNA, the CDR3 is TGTGCCACCAGCAGAGACAACAGGGGAATCTCCTACGAGCAGTACTTC. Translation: CATSRDNRGISYEQYF.

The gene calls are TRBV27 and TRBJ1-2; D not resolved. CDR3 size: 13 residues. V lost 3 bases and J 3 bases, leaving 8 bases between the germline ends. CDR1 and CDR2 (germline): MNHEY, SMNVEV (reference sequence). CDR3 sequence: CASSFRPHYGYTF. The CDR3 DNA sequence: TGTGCCAGCAGTTTCAGACCACACTATGGCTACACCTTC.

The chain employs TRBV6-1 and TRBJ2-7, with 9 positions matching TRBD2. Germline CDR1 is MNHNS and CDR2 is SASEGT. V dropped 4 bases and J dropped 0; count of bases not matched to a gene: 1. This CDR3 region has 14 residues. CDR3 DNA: TGTGCCAGCAGTGCTAGCGGGAACTCCTACGAGCAGTACTTC. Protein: CASSASGNSYEQYF.

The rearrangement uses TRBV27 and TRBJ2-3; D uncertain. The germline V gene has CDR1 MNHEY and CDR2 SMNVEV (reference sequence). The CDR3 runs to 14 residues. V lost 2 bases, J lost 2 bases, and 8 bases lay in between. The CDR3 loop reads CASSLASHTDTQYF. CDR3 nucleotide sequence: TGTGCCAGCAGTTTAGCCAGTCACACAGATACGCAGTATTTT.

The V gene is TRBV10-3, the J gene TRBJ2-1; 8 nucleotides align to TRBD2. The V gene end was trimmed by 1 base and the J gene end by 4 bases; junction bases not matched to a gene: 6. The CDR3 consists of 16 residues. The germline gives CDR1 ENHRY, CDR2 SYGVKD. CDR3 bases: TGTGCCATCAGTGAGTGGGGCGGGGGGACGTACAATGAGCAGTTCTTC. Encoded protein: CAISEWGGGTYNEQFF.

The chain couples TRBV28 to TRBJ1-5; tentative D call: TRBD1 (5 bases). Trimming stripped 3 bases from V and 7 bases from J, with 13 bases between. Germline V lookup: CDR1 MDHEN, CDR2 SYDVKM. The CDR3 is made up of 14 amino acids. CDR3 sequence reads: CASSLGQGGQPQHF. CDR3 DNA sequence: TGTGCCAGCAGTTTGGGGCAGGGAGGCCAGCCCCAGCATTTT. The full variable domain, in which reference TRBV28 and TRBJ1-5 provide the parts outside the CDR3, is DVKVTQSSRYLVKRTGEKVFLECVQDMDHENMFWYRQDPGLGLRLIYFSYDVKMKEKGDIPEGYSVSREKKERFSLILESASTNQTSMYLCASSLGQGGQPQHFGDGTRLSIL.

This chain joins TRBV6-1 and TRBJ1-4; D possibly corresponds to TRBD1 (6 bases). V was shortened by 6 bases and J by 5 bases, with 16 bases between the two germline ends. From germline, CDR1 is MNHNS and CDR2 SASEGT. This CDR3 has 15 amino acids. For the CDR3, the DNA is TGTGCCAGCAGATTGCCAGACGACAGGAATGAAAAACTGTTTTTT. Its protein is CASRLPDDRNEKLFF.

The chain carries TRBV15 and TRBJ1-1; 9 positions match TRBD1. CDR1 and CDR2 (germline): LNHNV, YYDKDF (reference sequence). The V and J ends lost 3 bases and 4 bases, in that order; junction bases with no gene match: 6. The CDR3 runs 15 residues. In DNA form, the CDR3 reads TGTGCCACCAGCAGGGAGGGACAGGGACTCACTGAAGCTTTCTTT. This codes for CATSREGQGLTEAFF.

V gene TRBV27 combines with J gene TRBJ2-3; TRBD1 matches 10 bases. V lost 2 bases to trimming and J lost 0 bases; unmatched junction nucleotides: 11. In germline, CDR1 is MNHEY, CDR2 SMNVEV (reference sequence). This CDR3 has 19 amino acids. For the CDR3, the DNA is TGTGCCAGCAGTTTAAATTCCGGGACAGGGGTTTATAGCACAGATACGCAGTATTTT. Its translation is CASSLNSGTGVYSTDTQYF.

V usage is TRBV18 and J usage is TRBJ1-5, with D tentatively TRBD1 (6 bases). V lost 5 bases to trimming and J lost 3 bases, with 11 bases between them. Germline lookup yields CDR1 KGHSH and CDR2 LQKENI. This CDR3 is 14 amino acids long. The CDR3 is CASSMDSYNQPQHF. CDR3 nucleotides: TGTGCCAGCTCAATGGACAGTTACAATCAGCCCCAGCATTTT.

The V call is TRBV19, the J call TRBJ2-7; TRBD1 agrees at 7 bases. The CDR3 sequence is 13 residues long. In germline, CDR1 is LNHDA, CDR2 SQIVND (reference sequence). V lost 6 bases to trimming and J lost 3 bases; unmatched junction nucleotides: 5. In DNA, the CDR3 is TGTGCCAGTAGCGAACGGGACAGCTACGAGCAGTACTTC. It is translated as CASSERDSYEQYF.

The CDR3 loop reads CASAGRGRNEQYF. The CDR3 region has the DNA TGTGCCAGCGCGGGCAGGGGGCGTAACGAGCAGTACTTC. This sequence joins TRBV6-1 and TRBJ2-7, with 8 nucleotides matching TRBD1. Losses at the gene ends were 8 bases for V and 5 bases for J; bases not matched to a gene: 8. Germline CDR1 reads MNHNS; CDR2 reads SASEGT. The CDR3 length is 13 residues.

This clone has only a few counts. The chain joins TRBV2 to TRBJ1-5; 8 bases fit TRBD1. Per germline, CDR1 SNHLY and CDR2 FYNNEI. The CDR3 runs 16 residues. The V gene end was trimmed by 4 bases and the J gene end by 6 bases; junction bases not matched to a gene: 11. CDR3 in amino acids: CASSGQGMPISQPQHF. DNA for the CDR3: TGTGCCAGCAGTGGACAGGGGATGCCGATAAGTCAGCCCCAGCATTTT.

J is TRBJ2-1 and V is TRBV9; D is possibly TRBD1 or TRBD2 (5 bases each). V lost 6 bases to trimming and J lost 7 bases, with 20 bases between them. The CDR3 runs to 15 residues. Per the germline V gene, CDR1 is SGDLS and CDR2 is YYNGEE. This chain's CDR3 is CASTKSGTPSNEQFF. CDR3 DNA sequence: TGTGCCAGCACCAAGTCCGGGACCCCAAGTAATGAGCAGTTCTTC.